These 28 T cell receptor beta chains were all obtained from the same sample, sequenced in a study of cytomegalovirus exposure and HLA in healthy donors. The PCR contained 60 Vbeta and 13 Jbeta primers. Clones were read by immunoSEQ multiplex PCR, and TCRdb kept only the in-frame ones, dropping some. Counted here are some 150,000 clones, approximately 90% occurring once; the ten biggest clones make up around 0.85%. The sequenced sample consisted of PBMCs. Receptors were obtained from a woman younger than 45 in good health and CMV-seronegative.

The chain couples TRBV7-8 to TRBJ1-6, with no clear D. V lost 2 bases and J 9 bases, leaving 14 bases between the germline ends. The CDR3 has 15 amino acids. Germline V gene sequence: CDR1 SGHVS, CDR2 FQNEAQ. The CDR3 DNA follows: TGTGCCAGCAGCTTAAGGTTAGGTGAGGGTTCACCCCTCCACTTT. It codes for CASSLRLGEGSPLHF.

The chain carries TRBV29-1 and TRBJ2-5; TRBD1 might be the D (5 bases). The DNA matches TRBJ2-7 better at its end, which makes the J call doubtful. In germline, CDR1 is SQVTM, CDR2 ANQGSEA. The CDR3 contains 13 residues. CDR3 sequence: CSVVGDRSYEQYF. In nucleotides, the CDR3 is TGCAGCGTTGTCGGAGACAGATCCTACGAGCAGTACTTC.

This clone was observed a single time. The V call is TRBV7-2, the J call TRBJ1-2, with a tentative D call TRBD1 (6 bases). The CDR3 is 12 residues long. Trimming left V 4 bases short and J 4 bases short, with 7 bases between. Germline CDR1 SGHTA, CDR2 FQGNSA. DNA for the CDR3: TGTGCCAGCAGCTCCAGGGGCTATGGCTACACCTTC. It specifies CASSSRGYGYTF.

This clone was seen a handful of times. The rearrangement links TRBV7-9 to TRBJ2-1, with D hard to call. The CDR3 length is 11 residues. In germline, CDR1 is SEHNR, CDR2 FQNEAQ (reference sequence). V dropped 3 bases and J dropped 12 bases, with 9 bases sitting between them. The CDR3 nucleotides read TGTGCCAGCAGCTTCGGAGTTTCGCAGTTCTTC. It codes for CASSFGVSQFF. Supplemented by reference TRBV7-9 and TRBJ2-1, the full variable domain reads DTGVSQNPRHKITKRGQNVTFRCDPISEHNRLYWYRQTLGQGPEFLTYFQNEAQLEKSRLLSDRFSAERPKGSFSTLEIQRTEQGDSAMYLCASSFGVSQFFGPGTRLTVL.

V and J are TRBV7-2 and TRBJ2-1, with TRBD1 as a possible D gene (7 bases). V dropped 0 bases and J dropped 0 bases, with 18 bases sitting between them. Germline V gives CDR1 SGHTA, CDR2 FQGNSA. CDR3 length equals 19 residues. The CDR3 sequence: CASSLAGKAGGSSYNEQFF. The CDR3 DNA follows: TGTGCCAGCAGCTTAGCAGGGAAAGCAGGGGGGAGCTCCTACAATGAGCAGTTCTTC. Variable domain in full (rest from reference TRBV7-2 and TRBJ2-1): GAGVSQSPSNKVTEKGKDVELRCDPISGHTALYWYRQSLGQGLEFLIYFQGNSAPDKSGLPSDRFSAERTGGSVSTLTIQRTQQEDSAVYLCASSLAGKAGGSSYNEQFFGPGTRLTVL.

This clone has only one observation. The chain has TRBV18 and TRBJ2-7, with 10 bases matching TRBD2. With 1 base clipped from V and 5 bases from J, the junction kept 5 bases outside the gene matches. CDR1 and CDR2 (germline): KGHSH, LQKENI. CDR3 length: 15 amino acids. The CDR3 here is CASSPRGLARNEQYF. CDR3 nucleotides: TGTGCCAGCTCACCACGGGGACTAGCGAGGAACGAGCAGTACTTC.

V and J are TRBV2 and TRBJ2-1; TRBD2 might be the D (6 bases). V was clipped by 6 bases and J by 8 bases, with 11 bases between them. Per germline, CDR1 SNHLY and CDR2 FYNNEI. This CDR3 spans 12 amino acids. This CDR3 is CASSPWEDEQFF. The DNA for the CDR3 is TGTGCCAGCAGCCCCTGGGAGGATGAGCAGTTCTTC.

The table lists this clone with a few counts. The CDR3 is CASSEVGRGGGTGELFF. CDR3 sequence (DNA): TGTGCCAGCAGTGAAGTAGGGCGGGGGGGCGGTACCGGGGAGCTGTTTTTT. J is TRBJ2-2 and V is TRBV6-1; 9 bases are shared with TRBD2. After removal of 1 base from V and 5 bases from J, the junction contained 8 bases not matched to a gene. The length of the CDR3 is 17 residues. In germline, CDR1 is MNHNS, CDR2 SASEGT.

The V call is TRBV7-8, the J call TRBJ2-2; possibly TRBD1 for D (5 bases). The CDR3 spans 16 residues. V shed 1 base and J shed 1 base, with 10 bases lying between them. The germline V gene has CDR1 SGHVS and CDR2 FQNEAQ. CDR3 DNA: TGTGCCAGCAGCTTAGTAGGAACAGGGAACACCGGGGAGCTGTTTTTT. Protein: CASSLVGTGNTGELFF.

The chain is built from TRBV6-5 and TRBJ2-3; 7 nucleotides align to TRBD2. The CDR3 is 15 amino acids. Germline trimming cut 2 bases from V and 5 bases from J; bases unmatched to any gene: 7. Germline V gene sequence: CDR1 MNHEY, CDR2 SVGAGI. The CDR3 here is CASSYRAGVKDTQYF. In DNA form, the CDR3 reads TGTGCCAGCAGTTACAGGGCGGGAGTTAAAGATACGCAGTATTTT.

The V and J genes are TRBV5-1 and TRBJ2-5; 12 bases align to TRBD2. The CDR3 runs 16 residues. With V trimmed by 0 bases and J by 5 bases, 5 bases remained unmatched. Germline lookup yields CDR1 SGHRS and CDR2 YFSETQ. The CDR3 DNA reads TGCGCCAGCAGCTTGGTTACTAGCGGGGGGAGTGAGACCCAGTACTTC. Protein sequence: CASSLVTSGGSETQYF. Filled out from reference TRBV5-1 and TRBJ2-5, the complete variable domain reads KAGVTQTPRYLIKTRGQQVTLSCSPISGHRSVSWYQQTPGQGLQFLFEYFSETQRNKGNFPGRFSGRQFSNSRSEMNVSTLELGDSALYLCASSLVTSGGSETQYFGPGTRLLVL.

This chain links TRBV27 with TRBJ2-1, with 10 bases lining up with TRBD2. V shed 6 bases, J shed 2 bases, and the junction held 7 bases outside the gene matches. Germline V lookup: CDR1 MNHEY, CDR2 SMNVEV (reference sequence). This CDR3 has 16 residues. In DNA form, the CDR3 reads TGTGCCAGCAGCCCCCTAGCGGGAGAAGCCTACAATGAGCAGTTCTTC. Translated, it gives CASSPLAGEAYNEQFF.

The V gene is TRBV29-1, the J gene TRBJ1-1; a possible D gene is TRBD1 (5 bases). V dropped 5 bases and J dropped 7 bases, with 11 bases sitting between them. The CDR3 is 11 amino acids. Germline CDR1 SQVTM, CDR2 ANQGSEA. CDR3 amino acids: CSVRRVDEAFF. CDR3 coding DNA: TGCAGCGTTCGCAGGGTCGATGAAGCTTTCTTT.

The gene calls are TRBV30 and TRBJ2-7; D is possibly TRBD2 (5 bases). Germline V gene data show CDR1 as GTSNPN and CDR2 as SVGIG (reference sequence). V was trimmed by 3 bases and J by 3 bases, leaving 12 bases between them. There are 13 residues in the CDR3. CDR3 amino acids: CAWRSGGFYEQYF. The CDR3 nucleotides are TGTGCCTGGAGGTCGGGCGGGTTCTACGAGCAGTACTTC.

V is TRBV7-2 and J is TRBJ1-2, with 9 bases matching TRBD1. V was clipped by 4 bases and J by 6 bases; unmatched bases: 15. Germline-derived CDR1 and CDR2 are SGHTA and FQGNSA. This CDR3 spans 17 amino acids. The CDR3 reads CASSSGGQGLLWDGYTF. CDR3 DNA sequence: TGTGCCAGCAGCTCCGGGGGACAGGGTCTTCTTTGGGATGGCTACACCTTC. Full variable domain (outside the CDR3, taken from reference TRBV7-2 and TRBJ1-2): GAGVSQSPSNKVTEKGKDVELRCDPISGHTALYWYRQSLGQGLEFLIYFQGNSAPDKSGLPSDRFSAERTGGSVSTLTIQRTQQEDSAVYLCASSSGGQGLLWDGYTFGSGTRLTVV.

This chain's CDR3 is CASSVALGGTDTQYF. As DNA, the CDR3 is TGTGCCAGCAGCGTAGCCCTGGGCGGCACAGATACGCAGTATTTT. The rearrangement joins TRBV9 to TRBJ2-3; the D is unclear. CDR1 and CDR2 (germline): SGDLS, YYNGEE. The CDR3 is 15 amino acids. The V gene lost 0 bases and the J gene lost 1 base, with 9 bases spanning the gap.

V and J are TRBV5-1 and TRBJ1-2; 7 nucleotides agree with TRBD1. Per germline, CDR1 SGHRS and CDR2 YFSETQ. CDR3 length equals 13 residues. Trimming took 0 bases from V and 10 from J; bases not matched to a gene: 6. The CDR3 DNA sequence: TGCGCCAGCAGCTTGGGCGGACAGGCATACTACACCTTC. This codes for CASSLGGQAYYTF.

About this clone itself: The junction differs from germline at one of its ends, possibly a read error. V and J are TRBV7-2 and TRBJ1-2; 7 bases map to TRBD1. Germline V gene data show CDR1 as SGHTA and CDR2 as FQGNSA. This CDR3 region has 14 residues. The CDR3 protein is CASSPRTGPTNTAF. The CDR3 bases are TGTGCCAGCAGCCCGAGGACAGGCCCGACAAACACGGCCTTC.

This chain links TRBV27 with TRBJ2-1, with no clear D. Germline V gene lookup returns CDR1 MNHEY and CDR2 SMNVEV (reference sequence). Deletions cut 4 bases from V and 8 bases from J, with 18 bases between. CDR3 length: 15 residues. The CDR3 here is CASSYTTYYLDEQFF. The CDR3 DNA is TGTGCCAGCAGTTACACGACTTACTACTTAGATGAGCAGTTCTTC.

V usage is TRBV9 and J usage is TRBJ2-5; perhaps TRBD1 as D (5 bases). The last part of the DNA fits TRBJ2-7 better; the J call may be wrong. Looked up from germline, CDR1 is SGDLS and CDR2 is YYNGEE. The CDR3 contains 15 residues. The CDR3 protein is CASSVSAGITYEQYF. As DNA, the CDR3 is TGTGCCAGCAGCGTATCCGCAGGGATTACCTACGAGCAGTACTTC.

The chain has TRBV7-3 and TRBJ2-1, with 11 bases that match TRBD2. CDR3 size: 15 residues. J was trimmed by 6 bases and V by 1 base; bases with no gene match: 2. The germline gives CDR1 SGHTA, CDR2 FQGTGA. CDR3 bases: TGTGCCAGCAGCTTAAATAGCGGGAGGGCCAATGAGCAGTTCTTC. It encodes CASSLNSGRANEQFF.

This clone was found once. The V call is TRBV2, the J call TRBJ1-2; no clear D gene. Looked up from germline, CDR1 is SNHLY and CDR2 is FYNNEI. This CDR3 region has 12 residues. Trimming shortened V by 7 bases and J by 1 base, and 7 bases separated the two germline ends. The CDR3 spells CASTRDNYGYTF. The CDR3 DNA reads TGTGCCAGCACCCGGGATAACTATGGCTACACCTTC.

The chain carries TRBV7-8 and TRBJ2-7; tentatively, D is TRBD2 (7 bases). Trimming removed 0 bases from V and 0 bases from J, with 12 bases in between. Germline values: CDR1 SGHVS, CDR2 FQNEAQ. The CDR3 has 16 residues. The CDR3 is CASSLARRGPSYEQYF. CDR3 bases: TGTGCCAGCAGCTTAGCGCGGCGGGGGCCCTCCTACGAGCAGTACTTC.

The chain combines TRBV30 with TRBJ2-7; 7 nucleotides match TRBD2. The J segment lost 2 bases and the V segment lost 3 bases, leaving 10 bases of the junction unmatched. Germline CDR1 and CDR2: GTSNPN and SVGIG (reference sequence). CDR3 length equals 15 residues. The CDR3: CAWSSGKRTTYEQYF. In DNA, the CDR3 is TGTGCCTGGAGCAGCGGGAAAAGAACTACCTACGAGCAGTACTTC.

CDR3 in amino acids: CATSRVVGRGNTEAFF. DNA for the CDR3: TGTGCCACCAGCAGAGTGGTAGGCAGGGGGAACACTGAAGCTTTCTTT. The V and J genes are TRBV15 and TRBJ1-1; possibly TRBD1 for D (6 bases). V lost 1 base and J 1 base, leaving 13 bases between the germline ends. Germline lookup yields CDR1 LNHNV and CDR2 YYDKDF (reference sequence). The CDR3 consists of 16 residues.

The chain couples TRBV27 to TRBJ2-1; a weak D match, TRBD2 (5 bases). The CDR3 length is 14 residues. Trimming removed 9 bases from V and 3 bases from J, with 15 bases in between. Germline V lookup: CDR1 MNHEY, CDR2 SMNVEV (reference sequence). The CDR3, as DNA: TGTGCCAGACCCCCGGGGAAGAACTACAATGAGCAGTTCTTC. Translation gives CARPPGKNYNEQFF.

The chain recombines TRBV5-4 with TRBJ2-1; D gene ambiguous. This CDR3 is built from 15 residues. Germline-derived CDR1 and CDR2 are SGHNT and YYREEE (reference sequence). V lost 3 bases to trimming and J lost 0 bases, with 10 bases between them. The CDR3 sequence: CASSSPHGSYNEQFF. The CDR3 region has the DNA TGTGCCAGCAGCTCGCCCCACGGCTCCTACAATGAGCAGTTCTTC.

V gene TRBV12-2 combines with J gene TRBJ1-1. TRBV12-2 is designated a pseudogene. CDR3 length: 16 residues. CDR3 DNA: TGTGCAAGTCGCTTAACCCTGTCTTTCGCGTACACTGAAGCTTTCTTT. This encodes CASRLTLSFAYTEAFF.